The rows below give T cell receptor beta chains drawn from one sample of a study of brain T cells in children with intractable seizures. TCRdb's table, derived via immunoSEQ multiplex PCR, lists solely in-frame clones and lacks some. The sample lists tens of thousands of clones; 85% to 95% were seen once. The input for sequencing was peripheral blood, taken at surgery. These receptors all come from a boy between 10 and 17 years old with focal cortical dysplasia and intractable seizures. CDR3s include the opening cysteine and the closing phenylalanine or tryptophan. The order of the fields is J gene, CDR3 length, D gene, V gene, CDR3 protein. The D gene is left open where the match is weak.

>TRBJ1-6|14|NA|TRBV5-4
CASAPAGEFSPLHF
>TRBJ2-7|13|NA|TRBV19
CASSIRHQYEQYF
>TRBJ2-2|10|NA|TRBV20-1
CSVATGELFF
>TRBJ2-1|15|TRBD2|TRBV6-1
CASRPGLANHNEQFF
>TRBJ2-5|13|NA|TRBV5-4
CASTLTGVETQYF
>TRBJ1-6|15|NA|TRBV25-1
CASSPPRQRNSPLHF
>TRBJ1-5|13|NA|TRBV27
CASSLMGVQPQHF
>TRBJ2-1|17|NA|TRBV2
CASSSGGAGHSYNEQFF
>TRBJ1-4|12|TRBD1|TRBV10-3
CAISEGDRKMFF
>TRBJ1-6|13|NA|TRBV7-9
CASSLQGYSPLHF